The clone carrying this T cell receptor beta chain was detected many times. The antigen is unknown. It may be a read error: a sequence one base away is much more abundant. Via MiXCR, TCRdb re-called the reads, giving one row per CDR3 protein. The top ten clones hold 10% to 15% of a sample with approximately 1,000,000 distinct CDR3 sequences, 25% to 40% of them seen once. V was pared by 2 bases and J by 1 base, with 3 bases between. The CDR3 runs to 13 residues. CDR1 is SGHVS and CDR2 is FQNEAQ in the germline V gene. This record comes from a study of T cell repertoires in cytomegalovirus infection. V gene TRBV7-8 combines with J gene TRBJ1-5; D gene uncertain. The source was cultured CD8+ T cells from PBMCs, collected from culture after CMV antigen stimulation. This clonotype was obtained from a human donor in good health (CMV status not recorded). Some clones in this sample may be carry-over from other donors' samples. The CDR3 spells CASSLRSNQPQHF. In nucleotides, the CDR3 is TGTGCCAGCAGCTTAAGGAGCAATCAGCCCCAGCATTTT.